A single sample is the source of the 23 T cell receptor beta chains below, sequenced in a study of blood T cells in healthy people across ages. The use of a sample-barcoded 5' primer and a J-beta primer mix characterized a second PCR of about 7 to 12 cycles. TCRdb itself ran the 5' RACE reads through MiXCR, one entry per CDR3 protein. The sample holds under 1,000,000 distinct CDR3 sequences; roughly 46% are singletons and the top ten take roughly 20%. Sequencing was done on a sample of blood. The receptors here all came from an elderly man in good health.

V and J are TRBV7-9 and TRBJ2-1; 8 nucleotides align to TRBD2. The CDR3 consists of 18 residues. CDR1 is SEHNR and CDR2 is FQNEAQ in the germline V gene (reference sequence). Germline trimming cut 4 bases from V and 5 bases from J; bases unmatched to any gene: 16. The CDR3 bases are TGTGCCAGCAGCTCCCGTTGGCCCGGGAGGGGCGGAAACAATGAGCAGTTCTTC. It specifies CASSSRWPGRGGNNEQFF.

The rearrangement links TRBV12-3 or TRBV12-4 to TRBJ1-4; 7 bases align to TRBD1. This CDR3 has 15 amino acids. V lost 7 bases, J lost 3 bases, and 8 bases stayed unmatched. CDR3 DNA sequence: TGTGCCAGCAACAATAGGGGGCTAGCTAATGAAAAACTGTTTTTT. It codes for CASNNRGLANEKLFF.

This clonotype was recorded once. The chain links TRBV4-1 to TRBJ2-3; no clear D gene. This CDR3 has 12 amino acids. V was shortened by 2 bases and J by 5 bases, with 5 bases between the two germline ends. Germline CDR1 is MGHRA and CDR2 is YSYEKL. CDR3 region: CASSQKGDTQYF. DNA for the CDR3: TGCGCCAGCAGCCAAAAGGGAGATACGCAGTATTTT.

The V call is TRBV5-1, the J call TRBJ2-5; 7 bases line up with TRBD2. Trimming took 4 bases from V and 4 from J; bases not matched to a gene: 10. The CDR3 contains 15 residues. Germline assignment: CDR1 SGHRS and CDR2 YFSETQ. The CDR3 sequence: CASSTRSGMGETQYF. DNA for the CDR3: TGCGCCAGCAGCACCCGAAGCGGGATGGGAGAGACCCAGTACTTC.

The chain combines TRBV29-1 with TRBJ2-4; TRBD1 is a possible D gene (5 bases). The J call may be wrong; the DNA end is better matched by TRBJ2-5. CDR3 length: 12 residues. CDR1 is SQVTM, CDR2 ANQGSEA, per germline. CDR3 sequence reads: CSVVLQAETQYF. The DNA for the CDR3 is TGCAGCGTGGTGTTACAGGCGGAGACCCAGTACTTC.

The chain is built from TRBV7-2 and TRBJ2-1; either TRBD1 or TRBD2 may fit D (5 bases each). Between the trimmed V and J ends, which lost 4 bases and 7 bases, there was a span of 14 bases. This CDR3 is 14 amino acids long. Germline V gives CDR1 SGHTA, CDR2 FQGNSA. CDR3 protein: CASSSTRGVNEQFF. The CDR3 DNA is TGTGCCAGCAGCTCTACTAGAGGGGTAAATGAGCAGTTCTTC. Based on the CDR3 plus reference TRBV7-2 and TRBJ2-1, the full variable domain is GAGVSQSPSNKVTEKGKDVELRCDPISGHTALYWYRQSLGQGLEFLIYFQGNSAPDKSGLPSDRFSAERTGGSVSTLTIQRTQQEDSAVYLCASSSTRGVNEQFFGPGTRLTVL.

This clonotype was seen many times. The chain uses TRBV20-1 and TRBJ2-5, with TRBD2 identical over 10 bases. The CDR3 is 11 amino acids. Losses at the gene ends were 7 bases for V and 7 bases for J; bases not matched to a gene: 3. CDR1 is DFQATT and CDR2 is SNEGSKA in the germline V gene (reference sequence). CDR3 coding DNA: TGCAGTGGAGAGCGGGAGGGGACCCAGTACTTC. This codes for CSGEREGTQYF.

The table lists this clonotype with a few counts. This sequence joins TRBV11-2 and TRBJ2-1, with D unresolved. The length of the CDR3 is 15 residues. The germline V and J ends were trimmed by 1 base and 4 bases, with 11 bases remaining between them. The germline V gene has CDR1 SGHAT and CDR2 FQNNGV. CDR3 bases: TGTGCCAGCAGCTTAGTAGGGTGGGATTACAATGAGCAGTTCTTC. As protein: CASSLVGWDYNEQFF. Drawing the rest from reference TRBV11-2 and TRBJ2-1, the complete variable domain is EAGVAQSPRYKIIEKRQSVAFWCNPISGHATLYWYQQILGQGPKLLIQFQNNGVVDDSQLPKDRFSAERLKGVDSTLKIQPAKLEDSAVYLCASSLVGWDYNEQFFGPGTRLTVL.

This clonotype was detected ten times or more. This rearrangement joins TRBV7-2 to TRBJ2-7; 13 bases fit TRBD2. The J segment lost 2 bases and the V segment lost 1 base, leaving 2 bases of the junction unmatched. CDR1 is SGHTA and CDR2 is FQGNSA in the germline V gene. The CDR3 totals 16 residues. CDR3 loop: CASSLDGTSGTYEQYF. The CDR3 coding sequence is TGTGCCAGCAGCTTAGATGGGACTAGCGGGACCTACGAGCAGTACTTC. The full variable domain, in which reference TRBV7-2 and TRBJ2-7 provide the parts outside the CDR3, is GAGVSQSPSNKVTEKGKDVELRCDPISGHTALYWYRQSLGQGLEFLIYFQGNSAPDKSGLPSDRFSAERTGGSVSTLTIQRTQQEDSAVYLCASSLDGTSGTYEQYFGPGTRLTVT.

This clonotype was seen only a few times. This chain's CDR3 is CSVEEAGGGEQYF. CDR3 DNA sequence: TGCAGCGTTGAAGAAGCGGGGGGAGGCGAGCAGTACTTC. The rearrangement uses TRBV29-1 and TRBJ2-5, with TRBD2 identical over 9 bases. The better agreement between TRBJ2-7 and the DNA end casts doubt on the J call. Germline CDR1 is SQVTM and CDR2 is ANQGSEA. The CDR3 consists of 13 residues.

This sequence joins TRBV6-2 or TRBV6-3 and TRBJ2-4, with D uncertain. The CDR3 spans 14 residues. The V end lost 3 bases, the J end lost 8 bases, and 14 bases lay between the germline ends. CDR1 is MNHEY, CDR2 SVGEGT, per germline. CDR3 amino acids: CASSYRNRADIQYF. CDR3 DNA sequence: TGTGCCAGCAGTTATCGCAACCGGGCGGACATTCAGTACTTC.

To note about this clonotype: At one end, the junction sequence differs from germline, possibly due to a read error. The rearrangement uses TRBV5-1 and TRBJ2-3; D assignment may be TRBD1 or TRBD2 (5 bases each). The CDR3 is 14 residues long. Germline CDR1 reads SGHRS; CDR2 reads YFSETQ. The CDR3 sequence: CASSEGASTGTQYF. Written as DNA, the CDR3 is TGCGCCAGCAGCGAGGGAGCGAGCACAGGTACGCAGTATTTT.

V usage is TRBV7-2 and J usage is TRBJ2-1; 10 bases line up with TRBD2. The germline V gene has CDR1 SGHTA and CDR2 FQGNSA. There are 16 residues in the CDR3. Germline trimming cut 6 bases from V and 8 bases from J; bases unmatched to any gene: 13. The CDR3 here is CASSSMGAGGPDEQFF. CDR3 bases: TGTGCCAGCAGTTCCATGGGAGCGGGAGGGCCGGATGAGCAGTTCTTC. Together with reference TRBV7-2 and TRBJ2-1, the CDR3 gives the full variable domain: GAGVSQSPSNKVTEKGKDVELRCDPISGHTALYWYRQSLGQGLEFLIYFQGNSAPDKSGLPSDRFSAERTGGSVSTLTIQRTQQEDSAVYLCASSSMGAGGPDEQFFGPGTRLTVL.

The table lists this clonotype with many counts. The chain has TRBV29-1 and TRBJ1-2; D ambiguous. With 1 base removed from V and 7 bases from J, the gap between germline ends came to 7 bases. CDR3 length equals 11 residues. Germline CDR1 reads SQVTM; CDR2 reads ANQGSEA. Here the CDR3 reads CSVEGSGGYTF. The CDR3 nucleotides are TGCAGCGTTGAAGGATCGGGTGGCTACACCTTC.

This clonotype was picked up one time. The chain is built from TRBV27 and TRBJ2-1; D is unclear. Trimming took off 5 bases at V and 7 bases at J, with 15 bases between the two ends. The germline gives CDR1 MNHEY, CDR2 SMNVEV (reference sequence). The CDR3 consists of 14 residues. The CDR3 spells CASSPQTHWNEQFF. CDR3 sequence (DNA): TGTGCCAGCAGTCCCCAGACTCATTGGAATGAGCAGTTCTTC.

The V and J genes are TRBV5-1 and TRBJ2-1; D is undetermined. The CDR3 runs to 14 residues. V lost 4 bases and J lost 8, with 16 bases in between. Germline lookup yields CDR1 SGHRS and CDR2 YFSETQ. In DNA, the CDR3 is TGCGCCAGCAGCCTGGGGATGTTGAGCGATGAGCAGTTCTTC. Its translation: CASSLGMLSDEQFF. Using reference TRBV5-1 and TRBJ2-1 for the parts outside the CDR3, the full variable domain is KAGVTQTPRYLIKTRGQQVTLSCSPISGHRSVSWYQQTPGQGLQFLFEYFSETQRNKGNFPGRFSGRQFSNSRSEMNVSTLELGDSALYLCASSLGMLSDEQFFGPGTRLTVL.

As to this clonotype: An end of the junction does not agree with germline; a read error may underlie this. The chain employs TRBV7-2 and TRBJ2-1; 10 bases align to TRBD1. Germline CDR1 is SGHTA and CDR2 is FQGNSA. This CDR3 has 15 amino acids. The CDR3 sequence: CASSAFGTGEYEQFF. CDR3 DNA: TGTGCTAGCAGCGCTTTCGGGACAGGGGAATACGAGCAGTTCTTC. Full variable domain (missing parts from reference TRBV7-2 and TRBJ2-1): GAGVSQSPSNKVTEKGKDVELRCDPISGHTALYWYRQSLGQGLEFLIYFQGNSAPDKSGLPSDRFSAERTGGSVSTLTIQRTQQEDSAVYLCASSAFGTGEYEQFFGPGTRLTVL.

J is TRBJ2-3 and V is TRBV7-2, with D uncertain. V gave up 1 base and J gave up 0 bases, with 11 bases separating them. The CDR3 runs to 16 residues. Germline V gene sequence: CDR1 SGHTA, CDR2 FQGNSA. In nucleotides, the CDR3 is TGTGCCAGCAGCTTAGGTCTAGTCCGTAGCACAGATACGCAGTATTTT. Translated, it gives CASSLGLVRSTDTQYF. The entire variable domain, with the rest obtained from reference TRBV7-2 and TRBJ2-3, is as follows: GAGVSQSPSNKVTEKGKDVELRCDPISGHTALYWYRQSLGQGLEFLIYFQGNSAPDKSGLPSDRFSAERTGGSVSTLTIQRTQQEDSAVYLCASSLGLVRSTDTQYFGPGTRLTVL.

The rearrangement links TRBV12-3 or TRBV12-4 to TRBJ2-5; 9 positions match TRBD1. V was pared by 4 bases and J by 13 bases, with 13 bases of the junction left unmatched. This CDR3 comprises 14 residues. CDR3 amino acids: CASSSRRDREYGYF. The DNA for the CDR3 is TGTGCCAGCAGTTCCCGTCGGGACAGGGAGTATGGGTACTTC.

The chain carries TRBV20-1 and TRBJ2-5; 9 nucleotides line up with TRBD1. Germline values: CDR1 DFQATT, CDR2 SNEGSKA (reference sequence). Unmatched junction bases numbered 17, after V lost 4 bases and J lost 11 bases. There are 15 residues in the CDR3. CDR3 region: CSAKAGTGKIVEQYF. The CDR3 DNA is TGCAGTGCTAAGGCCGGGACAGGGAAAATCGTTGAGCAGTACTTC.

The chain links TRBV7-2 to TRBJ1-1; D remains unclear. Trimming stripped 7 bases from V and 5 bases from J, with 17 bases between. The CDR3 totals 14 residues. Per germline, CDR1 SGHTA and CDR2 FQGNSA. CDR3 in amino acids: CASTAGWPSTEAFF. CDR3 in DNA: TGTGCCAGCACTGCGGGGTGGCCGTCGACTGAAGCTTTCTTT. The entire variable domain, with the rest obtained from reference TRBV7-2 and TRBJ1-1, is as follows: GAGVSQSPSNKVTEKGKDVELRCDPISGHTALYWYRQSLGQGLEFLIYFQGNSAPDKSGLPSDRFSAERTGGSVSTLTIQRTQQEDSAVYLCASTAGWPSTEAFFGQGTRLTVV.

The chain links TRBV9 to TRBJ2-1, with 11 bases fitting TRBD2. Trimming took 0 bases from V and 15 from J; bases not matched to a gene: 8. The CDR3 has 14 residues. Germline V gene lookup returns CDR1 SGDLS and CDR2 YYNGEE. DNA for the CDR3: TGTGCCAGCAGCGTAGTTAGCGGGAGGGCCGATCTGTTCTTC. The encoded protein is CASSVVSGRADLFF.

This clonotype occurred a few times. The V and J genes are TRBV5-1 and TRBJ1-5, with 9 nucleotides matching TRBD1. The CDR3 contains 16 residues. V gave up 0 bases and J gave up 6 bases; unmatched junction bases: 7. The germline V gene has CDR1 SGHRS and CDR2 YFSETQ. CDR3 in DNA: TGCGCCAGCAGCTTGGGCCTTGGGACAGGGTCTCAGCCCCAGCATTTT. This codes for CASSLGLGTGSQPQHF.